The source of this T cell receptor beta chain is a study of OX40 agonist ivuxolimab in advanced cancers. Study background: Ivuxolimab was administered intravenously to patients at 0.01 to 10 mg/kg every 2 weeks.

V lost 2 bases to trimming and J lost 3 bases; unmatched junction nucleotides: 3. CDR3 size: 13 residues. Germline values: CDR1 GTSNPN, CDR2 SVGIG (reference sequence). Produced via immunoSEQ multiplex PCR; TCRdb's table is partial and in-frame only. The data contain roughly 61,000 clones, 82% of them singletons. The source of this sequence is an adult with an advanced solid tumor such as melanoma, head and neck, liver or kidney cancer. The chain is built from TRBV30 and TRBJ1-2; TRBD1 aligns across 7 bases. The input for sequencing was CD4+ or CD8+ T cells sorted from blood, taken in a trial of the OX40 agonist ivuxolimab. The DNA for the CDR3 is TGTGCCTGGAGTTTAGACAGGGACTATGGCTACACCTTC. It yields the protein CAWSLDRDYGYTF.